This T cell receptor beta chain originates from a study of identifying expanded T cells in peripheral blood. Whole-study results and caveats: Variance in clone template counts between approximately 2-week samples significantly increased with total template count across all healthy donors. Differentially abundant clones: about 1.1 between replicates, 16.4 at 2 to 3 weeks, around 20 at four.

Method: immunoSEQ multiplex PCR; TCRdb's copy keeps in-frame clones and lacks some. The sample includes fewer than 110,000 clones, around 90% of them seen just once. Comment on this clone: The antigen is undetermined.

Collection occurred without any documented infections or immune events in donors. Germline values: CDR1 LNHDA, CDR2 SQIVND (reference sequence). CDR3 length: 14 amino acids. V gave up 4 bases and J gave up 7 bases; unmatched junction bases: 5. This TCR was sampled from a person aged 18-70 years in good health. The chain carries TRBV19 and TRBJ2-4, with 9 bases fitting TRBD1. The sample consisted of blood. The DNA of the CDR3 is TGTGCCAGTAGTAGACAGGGGGAGAGGAACATTCAGTACTTC. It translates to CASSRQGERNIQYF.